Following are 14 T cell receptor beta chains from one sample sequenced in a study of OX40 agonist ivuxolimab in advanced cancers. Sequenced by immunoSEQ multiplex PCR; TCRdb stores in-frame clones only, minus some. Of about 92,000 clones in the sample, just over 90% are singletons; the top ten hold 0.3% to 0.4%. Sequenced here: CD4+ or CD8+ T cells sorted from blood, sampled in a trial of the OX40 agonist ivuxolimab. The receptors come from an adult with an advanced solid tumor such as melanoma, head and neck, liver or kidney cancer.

CDR3 DNA: TGTGCCAGCAGGGACATTAGAGGGGATTACGAGCAGTACTTC. It encodes CASRDIRGDYEQYF. J is TRBJ2-7 and V is TRBV2; D tentatively reads TRBD1 or TRBD2 (5 bases each). CDR3 length equals 14 residues. Germline assignment: CDR1 SNHLY and CDR2 FYNNEI. The ends were cut back, 6 bases at V and 4 bases at J, with 16 bases in the middle.

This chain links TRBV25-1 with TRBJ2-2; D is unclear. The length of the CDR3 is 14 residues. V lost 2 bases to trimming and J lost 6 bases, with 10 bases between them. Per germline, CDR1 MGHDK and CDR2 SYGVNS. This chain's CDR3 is CASSEVRFSGELFF. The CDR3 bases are TGTGCCAGCAGTGAAGTTCGGTTTTCCGGGGAGCTGTTTTTT.

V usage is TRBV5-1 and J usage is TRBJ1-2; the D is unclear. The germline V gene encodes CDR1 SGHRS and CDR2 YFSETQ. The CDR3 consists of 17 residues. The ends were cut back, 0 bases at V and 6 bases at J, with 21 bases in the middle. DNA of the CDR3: TGCGCCAGCAGCTTGGCCTCCGGGAGAAGGTCCTCTGATGGCTACACCTTC. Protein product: CASSLASGRRSSDGYTF.

The CDR3 protein is CSAGQREQFF. The CDR3 nucleotides are TGCAGTGCCGGTCAGCGGGAGCAGTTCTTC. This chain uses TRBV20-1 with TRBJ2-1; a weak D match, TRBD2 (5 bases). Germline V gives CDR1 DFQATT, CDR2 SNEGSKA (reference sequence). V lost 6 bases, J lost 10 bases, and 10 bases lay in between. This CDR3 is 10 amino acids long.

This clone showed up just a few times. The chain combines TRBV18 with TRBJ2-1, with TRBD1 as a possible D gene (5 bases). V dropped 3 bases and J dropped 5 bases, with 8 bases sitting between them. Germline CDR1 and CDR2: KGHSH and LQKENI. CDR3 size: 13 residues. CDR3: CASSPGLNNEQFF. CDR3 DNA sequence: TGTGCCAGCTCACCGGGGCTCAACAATGAGCAGTTCTTC.

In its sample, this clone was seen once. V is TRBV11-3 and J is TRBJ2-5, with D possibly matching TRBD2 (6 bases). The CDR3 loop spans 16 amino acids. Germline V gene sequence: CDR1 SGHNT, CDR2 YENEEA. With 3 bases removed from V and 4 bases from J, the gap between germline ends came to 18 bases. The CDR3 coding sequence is TGTGCCAGCAGCTTTCTCGAGGGAGGCCACCGAGAGACCCAGTACTTC. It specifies CASSFLEGGHRETQYF.

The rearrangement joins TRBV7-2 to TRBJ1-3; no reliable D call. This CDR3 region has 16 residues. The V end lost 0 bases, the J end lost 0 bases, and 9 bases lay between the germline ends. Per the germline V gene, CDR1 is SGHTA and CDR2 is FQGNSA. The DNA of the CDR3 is TGTGCCAGCAGCTTAGCAACAGTTAACTCTGGAAACACCATATATTTT. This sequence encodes CASSLATVNSGNTIYF.

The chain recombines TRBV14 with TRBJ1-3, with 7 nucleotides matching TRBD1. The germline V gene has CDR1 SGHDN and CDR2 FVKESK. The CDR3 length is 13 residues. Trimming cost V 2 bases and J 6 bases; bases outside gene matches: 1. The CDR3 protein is CASSQTGVNTIYF. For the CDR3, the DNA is TGTGCCAGCAGCCAAACAGGGGTAAACACCATATATTTT.

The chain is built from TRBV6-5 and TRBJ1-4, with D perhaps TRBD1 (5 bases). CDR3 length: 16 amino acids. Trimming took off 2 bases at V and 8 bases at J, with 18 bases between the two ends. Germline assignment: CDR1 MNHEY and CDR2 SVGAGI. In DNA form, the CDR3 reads TGTGCCAGCAGTTACGGCGCCCGGGGCCAAGGAGAAAAACTGTTTTTT. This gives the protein CASSYGARGQGEKLFF.

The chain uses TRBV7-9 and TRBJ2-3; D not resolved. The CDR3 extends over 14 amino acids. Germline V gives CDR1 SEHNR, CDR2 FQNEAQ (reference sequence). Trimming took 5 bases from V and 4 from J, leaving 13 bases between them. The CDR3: CASSTWTRSDTQYF. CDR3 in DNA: TGTGCCAGCAGCACCTGGACGAGATCAGATACGCAGTATTTT.

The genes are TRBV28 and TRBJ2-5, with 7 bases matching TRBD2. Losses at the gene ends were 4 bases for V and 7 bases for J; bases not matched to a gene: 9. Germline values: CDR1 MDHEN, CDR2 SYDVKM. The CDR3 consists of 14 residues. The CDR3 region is CASSSTGRVGTQYF. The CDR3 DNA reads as TGTGCCAGCAGTTCGACGGGGAGGGTAGGGACCCAGTACTTC.

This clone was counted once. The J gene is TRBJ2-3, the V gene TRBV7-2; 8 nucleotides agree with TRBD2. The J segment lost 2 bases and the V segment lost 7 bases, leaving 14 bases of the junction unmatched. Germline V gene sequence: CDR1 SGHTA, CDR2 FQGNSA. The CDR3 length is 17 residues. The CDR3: CASNNLRYSGTTDTQYF. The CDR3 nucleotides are TGTGCCAGCAACAACCTAAGGTATAGCGGGACCACAGATACGCAGTATTTT.

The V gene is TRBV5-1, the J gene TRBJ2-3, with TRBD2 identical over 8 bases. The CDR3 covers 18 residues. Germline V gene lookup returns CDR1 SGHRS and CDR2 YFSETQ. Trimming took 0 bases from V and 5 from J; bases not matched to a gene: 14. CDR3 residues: CASSLGGTGTRIRDTQYF. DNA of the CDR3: TGCGCCAGCAGCTTGGGTGGAACCGGGACTAGGATTAGAGATACGCAGTATTTT. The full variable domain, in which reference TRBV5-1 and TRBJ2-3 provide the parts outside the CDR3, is KAGVTQTPRYLIKTRGQQVTLSCSPISGHRSVSWYQQTPGQGLQFLFEYFSETQRNKGNFPGRFSGRQFSNSRSEMNVSTLELGDSALYLCASSLGGTGTRIRDTQYFGPGTRLTVL.

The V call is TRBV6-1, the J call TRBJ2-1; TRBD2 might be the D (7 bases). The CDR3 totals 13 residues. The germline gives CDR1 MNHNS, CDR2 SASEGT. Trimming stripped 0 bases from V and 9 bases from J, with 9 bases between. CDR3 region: CASSEAGGGEQFF. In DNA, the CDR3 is TGTGCCAGCAGTGAAGCGGGAGGGGGTGAGCAGTTCTTC.